This record covers a single T cell receptor (beta chain). The data were taken from a study of blood T cell repertoires in COVID-19. Method: immunoSEQ multiplex PCR; TCRdb's copy keeps in-frame clones and lacks some. The table includes fewer than 80,000 clones, 75% to 90% detected once. This CDR3 spans 13 amino acids. Germline loops: CDR1 WSHSY, CDR2 SAAADI. J lost 1 base, V lost 6 bases, and 0 bases had no gene match. Sample: peripheral blood. The chain carries TRBV10-2 and TRBJ1-1, with 9 bases matching TRBD1. The clonotype originates from a human donor in a cohort sampled during active COVID-19. The CDR3 coding sequence is TGCGCCAGCAGACAGGGGGCGAACACTGAAGCTTTCTTT. This codes for CASRQGANTEAFF.